Listed here is a single T cell receptor (beta chain). Its specificity is unknown. The data were obtained in a study of OX40 agonist ivuxolimab in advanced cancers. Study-wide results and caveats: CD4+ and CD8+ T cells in blood underwent clonal expansion by week 6 at 0.1 to 3.0 mg/kg. The study did not work out the antigen specificity of the expanded peripheral T cells.

The germline gives CDR1 SQVTM, CDR2 ANQGSEA. Trimming removed 6 bases at V and 5 bases at J, with 31 bases between. CDR3 size: 18 residues. Profiled with immunoSEQ multiplex PCR; TCRdb holds only in-frame clones, not every one. The sample includes 85,000 or so clones, about 86% of them seen just once. This specimen consisted of CD4+ or CD8+ T cells sorted from blood, obtained in a trial of the OX40 agonist ivuxolimab. This TCR was recovered from an adult with an advanced solid tumor such as melanoma, head and neck, liver or kidney cancer. The rearrangement links TRBV29-1 to TRBJ2-5, with D maybe TRBD1 (6 bases). DNA of the CDR3: TGCAGCGTCCTCAAGCACCAGGGGACCACCGACTTTATCGAGACCCAGTACTTC. It codes for CSVLKHQGTTDFIETQYF.